The clone carrying this T cell receptor (beta chain) was counted only a few times. No antigen is known for it. CDR3 length: 16 residues. Germline trimming cut 6 bases from V and 1 base from J; bases unmatched to any gene: 9. CDR1 is KGHDR and CDR2 is SFDVKD in the germline V gene. Unique molecular identifiers were built into the TCR beta cDNA libraries. Approximately 0.5 million cDNA molecules were recovered from an input of 1 to 10 million T cells. Each CDR3 protein gets one entry after TCRdb re-called the PCR reads with MiXCR. The sample holds hundreds of thousands of distinct CDR3 sequences, approximately 30% seen once. This sample stems from a study of post-analysis software for immune sequencing data. Study observations and caveats: Elevated frequency relative to controls characterized roughly 5 TRBV segments in patients, TRBV5-6, TRBV5-1 and TRBV20-1 among them. Same-batch preparations were strongly co-clustered by F measure.

The source material was blood. The chain employs TRBV24-1 and TRBJ2-3; 7 positions match TRBD1. The receptor's source is a girl between 5 and 17 years old with multiple sclerosis. As DNA, the CDR3 is TGTGCCACCAGTAACCAACGGACAGGCCGCACAGATACGCAGTATTTT. Protein product: CATSNQRTGRTDTQYF.